These 27 T cell receptor beta chains share one sample of origin, sequenced in a study of blood T cells in healthy people across ages. Next came a second PCR, run for roughly 6 to 11 cycles, which used a sample-barcoded 5' primer along with a J-beta primer mix. TCRdb used MiXCR to reprocess the 5' RACE reads, holding one entry per CDR3 protein. Seen here are 1.5 million to 2 million distinct CDR3 sequences, roughly 28% observed once, and the top ten hold 6.5% to 8.5%. Material: blood. All receptors come from a woman aged 25 to 39 in good health.

On this clonotype: Relative to the germline gene, one junction end is altered; a read error may explain this. The chain has TRBV5-1 and TRBJ2-1; D may be TRBD1 (7 bases). The CDR3 is 14 residues long. Germline V gives CDR1 SGHRS, CDR2 YFSETQ. The CDR3 nucleotides are TGCGCCAGCAGCACCAGGGGGGTCCACAATAAGCAGTTCTTC. Encoded protein: CASSTRGVHNKQFF.

There are many counts of this clonotype. The rearrangement links TRBV10-2 to TRBJ2-1; D not resolved. The CDR3 covers 11 residues. Germline V lookup: CDR1 WSHSY, CDR2 SAAADI. V was pared by 0 bases and J by 9 bases, with 3 bases between. The CDR3 DNA reads as TGCGCCAGCAGTGAGTCGAGTGAGCAGTTCTTC. Translation gives CASSESSEQFF.

This clonotype was observed a few times. The junction departs from the called germline gene at one end, perhaps through a read error. The rearrangement joins TRBV28 to TRBJ2-7; D not resolved. Germline CDR1 reads MDHEN; CDR2 reads SYDVKM. The CDR3 length is 14 residues. This CDR3 is CASSLIVQHYEQYF. The CDR3 DNA reads TGTGCAAGCAGTTTAATTGTCCAGCACTACGAGCAGTACTTC.

This clonotype was observed many times. V gene TRBV24-1 combines with J gene TRBJ2-5, with a tentative D call TRBD2 (6 bases). Germline CDR1 and CDR2: KGHDR and SFDVKD. V lost 3 bases, J lost 5 bases, and 12 bases lay in between. The CDR3 covers 14 residues. CDR3: CATSDPSGTETQYF. DNA of the CDR3: TGTGCCACCAGTGATCCATCAGGGACTGAGACCCAGTACTTC.

Only a few counts were recorded for this clonotype. This chain joins TRBV6-5 and TRBJ2-7; D is unclear. Between the trimmed V and J ends, which lost 3 bases and 0 bases, there was a span of 12 bases. Germline V gives CDR1 MNHEY, CDR2 SVGAGI. This CDR3 has 15 amino acids. The CDR3 protein is CASSYEAVSSYEQYF. For the CDR3, the DNA is TGTGCCAGCAGTTATGAGGCTGTCAGCTCCTACGAGCAGTACTTC.

CDR3 residues: CASSSTTGAQYHDTQYF. Here the CDR3 DNA reads TGTGCCAGCAGCTCGACGACAGGGGCCCAATACCATGATACGCAGTATTTT. The chain employs TRBV5-6 and TRBJ2-3; TRBD1 matches 8 bases. The CDR3 totals 17 residues. Germline values: CDR1 SGHDT, CDR2 YYEEEE. J gave up 6 bases and V 3 bases, and 15 bases lay outside the gene matches.

The chain links TRBV9 to TRBJ2-1; D remains ambiguous. Germline V gene data show CDR1 as SGDLS and CDR2 as YYNGEE. V shed 0 bases and J shed 9 bases, with 7 bases lying between them. The length of the CDR3 is 12 residues. The CDR3 loop is CASSVAASEQFF. The CDR3 DNA reads TGTGCCAGCAGCGTAGCGGCATCTGAGCAGTTCTTC. The variable domain in full, with the rest retrieved from reference TRBV9 and TRBJ2-1, is DSGVTQTPKHLITATGQRVTLRCSPRSGDLSVYWYQQSLDQGLQFLIQYYNGEERAKGNILERFSAQQFPDLHSELNLSSLELGDSALYFCASSVAASEQFFGPGTRLTVL.

The rearrangement uses TRBV20-1 and TRBJ2-5; 10 bases fit TRBD1. There are 13 residues in the CDR3. CDR1 is DFQATT and CDR2 is SNEGSKA in the germline V gene (reference sequence). V was pared by 4 bases and J by 5 bases, with 4 bases of the junction left unmatched. CDR3 coding DNA: TGCAGTGCTACTCCGGGACAGGGGGAGACCCAGTACTTC. Its translation is CSATPGQGETQYF.

The V gene is TRBV27, the J gene TRBJ2-1, with 11 bases lining up with TRBD1. V gave up 5 bases and J gave up 10 bases; unmatched junction bases: 10. The CDR3 length is 15 residues. Germline CDR1 reads MNHEY; CDR2 reads SMNVEV (reference sequence). The CDR3 here is CASSPRTGGSYEQFF. The CDR3, as DNA: TGTGCCAGCAGTCCCCGGACAGGGGGCTCCTACGAGCAGTTCTTC.

The J gene is TRBJ1-1, the V gene TRBV15; 7 nucleotides line up with TRBD1. The CDR3 sequence is 15 residues long. The junction had 4 bases not matched to a gene; V was cut back by 3 bases and J by 0 bases. The germline gives CDR1 LNHNV, CDR2 YYDKDF (reference sequence). The CDR3 loop is CATSSKTGLNTEAFF. For the CDR3, the DNA is TGTGCCACCAGCAGCAAGACAGGGCTGAACACTGAAGCTTTCTTT.

The chain joins TRBV19 to TRBJ2-1, with no clear D. CDR1 and CDR2 (germline): LNHDA, SQIVND (reference sequence). V lost 5 bases and J 8 bases, leaving 22 bases between the germline ends. CDR3 length: 16 amino acids. The CDR3 spells CASSRPGSPDGDEQFF. The DNA for the CDR3 is TGTGCCAGTAGTCGACCGGGTAGCCCTGATGGGGATGAGCAGTTCTTC. The complete variable domain, with remaining parts taken from reference TRBV19 and TRBJ2-1, reads DGGITQSPKYLFRKEGQNVTLSCEQNLNHDAMYWYRQDPGQGLRLIYYSQIVNDFQKGDIAEGYSVSREKKESFPLTVTSAQKNPTAFYLCASSRPGSPDGDEQFFGPGTRLTVL.

About this clonotype: A read error may be the cause here, since a much bigger clone is one base away. Lacking the conserved final phenylalanine or tryptophan, this CDR3 likely reflects a read error. The chain employs TRBV5-1 and TRBJ2-5, with 9 bases identical to TRBD1. The J call is doubtful: the DNA matches TRBJ2-7 better. The CDR3 totals 14 residues. Germline V gene data show CDR1 as SGHRS and CDR2 as YFSETQ. The DNA of the CDR3 is TGCGCCAGCAGGGGAGCGGGACAGGGTCACGAGCAGTACTCC. This translates into CASRGAGQGHEQYS.

This clonotype has at least ten counts. The genes are TRBV5-1 and TRBJ2-7, with D possibly being TRBD1 (6 bases). This CDR3 is 15 amino acids long. CDR1 and CDR2 from the germline V gene are SGHRS and YFSETQ. Trimming removed 2 bases at V and 6 bases at J, with 18 bases between. The CDR3 region is CASSFQSTGSSEQYF. In DNA, the CDR3 is TGCGCCAGCAGCTTTCAATCGACAGGTAGTTCCGAGCAGTACTTC.

This clonotype was recorded at least ten times. The chain recombines TRBV29-1 with TRBJ2-1; D gene unclear. The V end was cut by 7 bases, the J end by 4 bases, with 17 bases between. This CDR3 contains 14 residues. CDR1 is SQVTM and CDR2 is ANQGSEA in the germline V gene. CDR3 in DNA: TGCAGCGCCCACAACGGCCTATCTTACAATGAGCAGTTCTTC. Translating gives CSAHNGLSYNEQFF.

This chain uses TRBV3-1 with TRBJ2-3; 8 bases are shared with TRBD2. The J segment lost 6 bases and the V segment lost 1 base, leaving 15 bases of the junction unmatched. This CDR3 is 18 amino acids long. Germline CDR1 reads LGHDT; CDR2 reads YNNKEL (reference sequence). This chain's CDR3 is CASSQGAQRGPLGDTQYF. CDR3 in DNA: TGTGCCAGCAGCCAAGGGGCCCAGCGGGGGCCCCTGGGGGATACGCAGTATTTT.

This clonotype was found a few times. The CDR3 spells CASSRTSRGEQFF. CDR3 nucleotide sequence: TGCGCCAGCAGCAGGACTAGCAGGGGTGAGCAGTTCTTC. V and J are TRBV5-1 and TRBJ2-1; TRBD2 matches 8 bases. V shed 4 bases, J shed 9 bases, and the junction held 6 bases outside the gene matches. Per the germline V gene, CDR1 is SGHRS and CDR2 is YFSETQ. The CDR3 loop spans 13 amino acids.

This clonotype came up many times. V is TRBV29-1 and J is TRBJ2-1; D may be TRBD2 (6 bases). The CDR3 contains 11 residues. V dropped 0 bases and J dropped 15 bases, with 12 bases sitting between them. Germline CDR1 is SQVTM and CDR2 is ANQGSEA. CDR3: CSVEDAGTRFF. CDR3 nucleotides: TGCAGCGTTGAAGATGCGGGGACGAGGTTCTTC.

As regards this clonotype: One junction end disagrees with the germline gene, perhaps due to a read error. CDR3 residues: CSARANRGGNTGGLFF. CDR3 in DNA: TGCAGTGCTAGAGCCAACAGGGGCGGGAACACCGGGGGGCTGTTTTTT. The chain recombines TRBV20-1 with TRBJ2-2, with a possible D match to TRBD1 (7 bases). CDR3 length equals 16 residues. Germline CDR1 and CDR2: DFQATT and SNEGSKA (reference sequence).

In regard to this clonotype: A much larger clone lies one base from this, so it may be a read error. The CDR3 region has the DNA TGTGCCAGCAGCCACACGATGAGTGTCGAGCAGTACTTC. This sequence encodes CASSHTMSVEQYF. This chain joins TRBV3-1 and TRBJ2-5; D ambiguous. Matching the DNA end better, TRBJ2-7 makes the J call doubtful. This CDR3 has 13 residues. Germline CDR1 reads LGHDT; CDR2 reads YNNKEL (reference sequence).

The rearrangement joins TRBV7-2 to TRBJ2-7, with a tentative D call TRBD2 (7 bases). This CDR3 comprises 17 residues. V lost 1 base to trimming and J lost 3 bases, with 19 bases between them. CDR1 is SGHTA and CDR2 is FQGNSA in the germline V gene. CDR3 residues: CASSLELGGRTFYEQYF. CDR3 bases: TGTGCCAGCAGCTTAGAACTGGGGGGGCGTACCTTCTACGAGCAGTACTTC.

This clonotype was observed a few times. The chain joins TRBV3-1 to TRBJ2-1; 8 bases line up with TRBD2. The CDR3 length is 16 residues. Germline CDR1 and CDR2: LGHDT and YNNKEL (reference sequence). Unmatched junction bases numbered 9, after V lost 2 bases and J lost 6 bases. DNA of the CDR3: TGTGCCAGCAGCCAAAGGGGACTAGGCTTGGTCAATGAGCAGTTCTTC. Its translation is CASSQRGLGLVNEQFF.

This chain uses TRBV6-2 or TRBV6-3 with TRBJ1-5; tentatively, D is TRBD1 (5 bases). Germline V gene sequence: CDR1 MNHEY, CDR2 SVGEGT. V shed 0 bases and J shed 8 bases, with 14 bases lying between them. This CDR3 region has 15 residues. The CDR3 reads CASSYSRTLGEPQHF. CDR3 coding DNA: TGTGCCAGCAGTTACTCTCGGACACTCGGGGAGCCCCAGCATTTT.

The chain couples TRBV6-2 or TRBV6-3 to TRBJ1-1, with D hard to call. Germline assignment: CDR1 MNHEY and CDR2 SVGEGT. CDR3 length equals 16 residues. V was pared by 6 bases and J by 1 base, with 18 bases between. The CDR3 is CASRFYFSQQNTEAFF. DNA of the CDR3: TGTGCCAGCAGATTTTACTTCTCTCAGCAGAACACTGAAGCTTTCTTT.

With regard to this clonotype: This clone may be a read error of a much larger clone one base away. This chain uses TRBV29-1 with TRBJ2-1; 9 nucleotides align to TRBD2. Trimming cost V 4 bases and J 5 bases; bases outside gene matches: 0. Germline assignment: CDR1 SQVTM and CDR2 ANQGSEA. This CDR3 comprises 12 residues. Here the CDR3 reads CSVGLADNEQFF. DNA for the CDR3: TGCAGCGTTGGACTAGCGGACAATGAGCAGTTCTTC.

Concerning this clonotype: One end of the junction is discordant with germline, which a read error may explain. The chain couples TRBV9 to TRBJ2-3, with D unclear. The length of the CDR3 is 15 residues. Per the germline V gene, CDR1 is SGDLS and CDR2 is YYNGEE. The chain's CDR3 is CARSVGPEAPDTQYF. CDR3 in DNA: TGTGCCCGCAGCGTCGGACCAGAAGCCCCAGATACGCAGTATTTT.

This clonotype was seen repeatedly, ten times or more. J is TRBJ2-1 and V is TRBV5-5; D may be TRBD1 (5 bases). This CDR3 contains 13 residues. The germline gives CDR1 SGHKS, CDR2 YYEKEE (reference sequence). Trimming left V 6 bases short and J 0 bases short, with 7 bases between. DNA for the CDR3: TGTGCCAGCACCAGGGTCTCCTACAATGAGCAGTTCTTC. This encodes CASTRVSYNEQFF.

In nucleotides, the CDR3 is TGCAGTGCTACTACAGCCGGGGACTATGGCTACACCTTC. This translates into CSATTAGDYGYTF. The chain links TRBV20-1 to TRBJ1-2, with unresolved D. The CDR3 spans 13 residues. V lost 4 bases and J lost 3, with 12 bases in between. Per germline, CDR1 DFQATT and CDR2 SNEGSKA (reference sequence).